This record covers a single T cell receptor (beta chain). Trimming cost V 11 bases and J 6 bases; bases outside gene matches: 12. CDR1 is LNHDA and CDR2 is SQIVND in the germline V gene (reference sequence). This CDR3 is 13 amino acids long. TCRdb fed the 5' RACE reads into MiXCR, producing one record per CDR3 protein. The profile shows 150,000 to 200,000 distinct CDR3 sequences, 30% to 35% of them singletons. The source of the sample is a study of T-cell memory formation after mild COVID-19. This chain links TRBV19 with TRBJ2-7; 8 nucleotides line up with TRBD2. This clonotype was obtained from an adult woman who had mild COVID-19 (a few samples of this study predate the infection). Cell type and time point are not known. Sequences were obtained from PBMCs or a T cell subset sorted from them (not recorded which). CDR3 in DNA: TGTGCCCGACTCGGTAGCGGGAATCTCGAGCAGTACTTC. Translation gives CARLGSGNLEQYF.